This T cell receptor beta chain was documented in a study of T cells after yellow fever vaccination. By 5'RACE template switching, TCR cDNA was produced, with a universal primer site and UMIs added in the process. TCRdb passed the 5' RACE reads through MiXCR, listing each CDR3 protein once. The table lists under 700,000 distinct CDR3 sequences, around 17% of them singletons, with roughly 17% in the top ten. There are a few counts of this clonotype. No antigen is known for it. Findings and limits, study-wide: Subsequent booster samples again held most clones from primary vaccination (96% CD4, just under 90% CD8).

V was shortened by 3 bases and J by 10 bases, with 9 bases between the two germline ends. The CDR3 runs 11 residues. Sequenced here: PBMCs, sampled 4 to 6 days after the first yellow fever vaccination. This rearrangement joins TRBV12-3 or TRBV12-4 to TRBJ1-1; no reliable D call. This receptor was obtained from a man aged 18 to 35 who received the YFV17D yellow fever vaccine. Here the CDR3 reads CASSFDGVAFF. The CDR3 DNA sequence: TGTGCCAGCAGTTTTGATGGGGTAGCTTTCTTT.